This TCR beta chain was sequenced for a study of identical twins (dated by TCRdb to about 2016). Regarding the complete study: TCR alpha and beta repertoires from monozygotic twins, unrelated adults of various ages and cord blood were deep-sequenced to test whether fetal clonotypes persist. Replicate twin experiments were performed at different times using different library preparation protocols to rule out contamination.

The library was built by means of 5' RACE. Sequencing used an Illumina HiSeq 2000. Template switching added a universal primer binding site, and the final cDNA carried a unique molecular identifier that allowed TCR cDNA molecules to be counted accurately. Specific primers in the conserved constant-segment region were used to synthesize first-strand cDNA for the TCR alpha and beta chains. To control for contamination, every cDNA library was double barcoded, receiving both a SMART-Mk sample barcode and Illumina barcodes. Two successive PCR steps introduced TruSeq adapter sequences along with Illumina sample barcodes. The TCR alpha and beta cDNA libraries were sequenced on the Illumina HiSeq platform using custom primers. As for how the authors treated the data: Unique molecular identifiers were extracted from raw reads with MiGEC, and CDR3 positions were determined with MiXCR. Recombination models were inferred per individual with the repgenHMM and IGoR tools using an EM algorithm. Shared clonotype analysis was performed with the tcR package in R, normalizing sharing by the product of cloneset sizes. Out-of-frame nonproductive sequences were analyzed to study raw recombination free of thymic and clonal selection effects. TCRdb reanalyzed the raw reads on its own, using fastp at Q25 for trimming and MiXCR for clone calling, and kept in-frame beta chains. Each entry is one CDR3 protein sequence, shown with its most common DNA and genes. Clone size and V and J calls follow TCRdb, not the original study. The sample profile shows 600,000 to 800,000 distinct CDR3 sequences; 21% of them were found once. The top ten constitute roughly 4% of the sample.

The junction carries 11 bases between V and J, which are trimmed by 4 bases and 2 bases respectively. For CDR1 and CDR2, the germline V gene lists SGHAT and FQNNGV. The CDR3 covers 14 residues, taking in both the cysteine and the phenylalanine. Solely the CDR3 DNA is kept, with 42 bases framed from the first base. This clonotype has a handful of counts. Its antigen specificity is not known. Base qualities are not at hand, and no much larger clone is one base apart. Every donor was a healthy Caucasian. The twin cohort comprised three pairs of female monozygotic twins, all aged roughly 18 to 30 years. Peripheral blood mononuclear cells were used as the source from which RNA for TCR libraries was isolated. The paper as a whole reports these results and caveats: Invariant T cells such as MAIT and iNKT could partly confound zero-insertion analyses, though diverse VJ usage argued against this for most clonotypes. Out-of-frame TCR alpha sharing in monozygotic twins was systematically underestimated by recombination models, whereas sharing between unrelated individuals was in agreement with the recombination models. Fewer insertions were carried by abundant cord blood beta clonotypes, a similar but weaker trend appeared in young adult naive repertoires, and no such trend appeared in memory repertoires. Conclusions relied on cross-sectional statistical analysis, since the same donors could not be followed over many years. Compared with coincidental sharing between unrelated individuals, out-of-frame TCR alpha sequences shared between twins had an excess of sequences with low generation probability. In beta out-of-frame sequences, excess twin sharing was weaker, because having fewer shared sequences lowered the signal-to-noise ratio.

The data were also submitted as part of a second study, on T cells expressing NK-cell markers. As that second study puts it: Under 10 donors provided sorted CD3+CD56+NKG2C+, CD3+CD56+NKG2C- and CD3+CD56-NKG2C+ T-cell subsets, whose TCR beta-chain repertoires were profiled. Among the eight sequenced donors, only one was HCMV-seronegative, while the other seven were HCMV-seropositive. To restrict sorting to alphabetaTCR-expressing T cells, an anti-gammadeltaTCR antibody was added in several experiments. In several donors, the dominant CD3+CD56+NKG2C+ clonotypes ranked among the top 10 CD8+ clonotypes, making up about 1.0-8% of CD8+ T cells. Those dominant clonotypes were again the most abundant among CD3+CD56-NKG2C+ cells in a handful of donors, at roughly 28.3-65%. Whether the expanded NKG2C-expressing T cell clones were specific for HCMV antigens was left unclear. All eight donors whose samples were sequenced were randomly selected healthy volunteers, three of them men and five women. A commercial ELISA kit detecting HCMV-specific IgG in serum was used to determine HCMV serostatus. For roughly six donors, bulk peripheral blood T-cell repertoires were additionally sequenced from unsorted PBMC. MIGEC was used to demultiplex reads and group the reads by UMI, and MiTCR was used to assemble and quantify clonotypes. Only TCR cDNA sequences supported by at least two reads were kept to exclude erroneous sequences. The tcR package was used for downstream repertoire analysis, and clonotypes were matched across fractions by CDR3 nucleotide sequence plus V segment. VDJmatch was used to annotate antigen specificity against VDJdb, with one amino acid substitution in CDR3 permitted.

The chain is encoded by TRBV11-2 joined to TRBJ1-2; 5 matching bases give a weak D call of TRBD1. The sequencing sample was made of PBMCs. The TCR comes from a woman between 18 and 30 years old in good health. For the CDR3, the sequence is CASSSYDRNYGYTF. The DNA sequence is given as TGTGCCAGCAGCTCGTACGACAGAAACTATGGCTACACCTTC.